This TCR beta chain came from a study of CD8 T cells in Susac syndrome. cDNA came from roughly 0.47 to 1 ug RNA primed by random hexamers. Multiplex immunoSEQ PCR targeted 54 Vbeta and 13 Jbeta TCR beta segments. One entry per CDR3 protein results from TCRdb running MiXCR on the immunoSEQ multiplex PCR reads. The table includes more than 80,000 distinct CDR3 sequences, roughly 95% detected once. Germline CDR1 and CDR2: LGHDT and YNNKEL (reference sequence). V was trimmed by 0 bases and J by 5 bases, leaving 8 bases between them. There are 14 residues in the CDR3. Sequencing targeted TCR beta in blood CD8+ and CD4+ T cells.

The chain is built from TRBV3-1 and TRBJ2-1; a possible D gene is TRBD1 (5 bases). This clonotype originated in a human donor with Susac syndrome. Sequenced material: CD8+ T cells from PBMCs. CDR3 in amino acids: CASSQEGRDNEQFF. The CDR3 coding sequence is TGTGCCAGCAGCCAAGAAGGCAGGGACAATGAGCAGTTCTTC.